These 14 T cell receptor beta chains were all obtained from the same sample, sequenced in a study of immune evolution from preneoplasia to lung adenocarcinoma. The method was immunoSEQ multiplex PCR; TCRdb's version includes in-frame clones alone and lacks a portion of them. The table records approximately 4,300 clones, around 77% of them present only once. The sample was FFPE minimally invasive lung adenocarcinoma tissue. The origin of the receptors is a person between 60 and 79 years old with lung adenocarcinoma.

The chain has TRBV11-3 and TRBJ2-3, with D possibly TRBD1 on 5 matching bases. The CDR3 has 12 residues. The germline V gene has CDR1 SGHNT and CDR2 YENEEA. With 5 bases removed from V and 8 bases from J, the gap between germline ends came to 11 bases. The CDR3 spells CASSLGETTQYF. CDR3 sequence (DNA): TGTGCCAGCAGCCTAGGGGAAACTACGCAGTATTTT.

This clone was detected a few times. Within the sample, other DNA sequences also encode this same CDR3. The CDR3 region has the DNA TGTGCCAGCAAGGGGGGGAGCTACGAGCAGTACTTC. Its protein product is CASKGGSYEQYF. The chain carries TRBV7-2 and TRBJ2-7; a possible D gene is TRBD2 (7 bases). The germline V gene encodes CDR1 SGHTA and CDR2 FQGNSA. Trimming stripped 7 bases from V and 3 bases from J, with 10 bases between. CDR3 size: 12 residues.

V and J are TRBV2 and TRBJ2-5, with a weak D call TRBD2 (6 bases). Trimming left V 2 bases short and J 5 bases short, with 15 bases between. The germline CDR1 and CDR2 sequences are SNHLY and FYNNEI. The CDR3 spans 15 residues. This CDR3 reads CASSEPRGLTETQYF. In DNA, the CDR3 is TGTGCCAGCAGTGAACCCCGGGGGTTGACGGAGACCCAGTACTTC.

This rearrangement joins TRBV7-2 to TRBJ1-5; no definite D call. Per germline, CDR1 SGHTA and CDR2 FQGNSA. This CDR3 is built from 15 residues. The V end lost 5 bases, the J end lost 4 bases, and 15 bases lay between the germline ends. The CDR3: CASSPRTGSNQPQHF. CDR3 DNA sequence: TGTGCCAGCAGCCCGCGCACTGGGTCGAATCAGCCCCAGCATTTT.

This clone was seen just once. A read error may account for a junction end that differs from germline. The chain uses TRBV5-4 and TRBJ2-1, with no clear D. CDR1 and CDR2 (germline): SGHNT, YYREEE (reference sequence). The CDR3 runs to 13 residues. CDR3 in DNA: TGTGCCAGCAGATTGGAAATTAGCAATGAGCAGTTCTTC. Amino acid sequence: CASRLEISNEQFF.

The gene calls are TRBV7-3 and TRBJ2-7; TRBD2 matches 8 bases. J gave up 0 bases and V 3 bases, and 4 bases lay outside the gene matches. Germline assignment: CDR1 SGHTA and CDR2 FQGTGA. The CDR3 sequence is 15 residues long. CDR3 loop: CASSLGLGSSYEQYF. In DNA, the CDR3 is TGTGCCAGCAGCTTGGGACTAGGCTCCTCCTACGAGCAGTACTTC.

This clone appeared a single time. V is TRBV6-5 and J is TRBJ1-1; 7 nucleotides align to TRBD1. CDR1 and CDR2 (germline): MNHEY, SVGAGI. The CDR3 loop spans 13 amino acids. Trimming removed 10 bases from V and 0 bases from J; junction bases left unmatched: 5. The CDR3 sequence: CATRGQMNTEAFF. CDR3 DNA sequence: TGTGCCACAAGGGGACAGATGAACACTGAAGCTTTCTTT.

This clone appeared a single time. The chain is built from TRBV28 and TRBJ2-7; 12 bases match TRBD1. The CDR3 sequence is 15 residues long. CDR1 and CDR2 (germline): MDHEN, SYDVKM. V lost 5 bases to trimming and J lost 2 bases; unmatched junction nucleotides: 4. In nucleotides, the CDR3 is TGTGCCAGCAGTCCCGGGACAGGGGGCCCCTACGAGCAGTACTTC. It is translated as CASSPGTGGPYEQYF.

CDR3 in amino acids: CASRQVMGTGELFF. The CDR3 nucleotides read TGTGCCAGTCGTCAGGTCATGGGCACCGGGGAGCTGTTTTTT. V gene TRBV7-2 combines with J gene TRBJ2-2; D not certain. CDR1 and CDR2 (germline): SGHTA, FQGNSA. This CDR3 is 14 amino acids long. Trimming pared 9 bases from V and 4 bases from J, leaving 15 bases between.

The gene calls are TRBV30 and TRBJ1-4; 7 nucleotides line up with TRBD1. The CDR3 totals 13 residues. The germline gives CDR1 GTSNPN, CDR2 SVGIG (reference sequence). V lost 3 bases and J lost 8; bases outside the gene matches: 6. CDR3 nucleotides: TGTGCCTGGAGCAACAGGGGTAGAGAAAAACTGTTTTTT. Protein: CAWSNRGREKLFF.

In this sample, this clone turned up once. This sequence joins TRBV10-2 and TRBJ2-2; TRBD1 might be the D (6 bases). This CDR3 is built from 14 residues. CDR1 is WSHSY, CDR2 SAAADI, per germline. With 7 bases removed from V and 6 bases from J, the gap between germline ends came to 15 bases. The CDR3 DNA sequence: TGCGCCAGCACTGGGGACAATAGGGCCGGGGAGCTGTTTTTT. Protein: CASTGDNRAGELFF.

The CDR3 nucleotides read TGTGCCAGCAGCCCCCGGATAGCGGGAGGGGGAGGAGACACAGATACGCAGTATTTT. This translates into CASSPRIAGGGGDTDTQYF. The rearrangement uses TRBV9 and TRBJ2-3, with 11 bases aligning to TRBD2. CDR1 and CDR2 from the germline V gene are SGDLS and YYNGEE. The V segment lost 4 bases and the J segment 2 bases; nucleotides outside the gene matches: 15. The CDR3 sequence is 19 residues long.

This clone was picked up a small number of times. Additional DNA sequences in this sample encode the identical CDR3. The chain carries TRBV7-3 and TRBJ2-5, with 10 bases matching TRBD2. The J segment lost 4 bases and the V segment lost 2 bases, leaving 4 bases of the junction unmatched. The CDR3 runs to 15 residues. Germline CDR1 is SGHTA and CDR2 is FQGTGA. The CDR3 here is CASSLASGSGETQYF. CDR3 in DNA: TGTGCCAGCAGCTTAGCTAGCGGGAGTGGAGAGACCCAGTACTTC.

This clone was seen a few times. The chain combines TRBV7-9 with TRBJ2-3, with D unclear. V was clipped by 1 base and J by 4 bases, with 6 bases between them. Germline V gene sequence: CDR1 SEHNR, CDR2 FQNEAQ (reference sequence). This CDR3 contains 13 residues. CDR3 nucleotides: TGTGCCAGCAGCTTAGATACCGCAGATACGCAGTATTTT. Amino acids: CASSLDTADTQYF.